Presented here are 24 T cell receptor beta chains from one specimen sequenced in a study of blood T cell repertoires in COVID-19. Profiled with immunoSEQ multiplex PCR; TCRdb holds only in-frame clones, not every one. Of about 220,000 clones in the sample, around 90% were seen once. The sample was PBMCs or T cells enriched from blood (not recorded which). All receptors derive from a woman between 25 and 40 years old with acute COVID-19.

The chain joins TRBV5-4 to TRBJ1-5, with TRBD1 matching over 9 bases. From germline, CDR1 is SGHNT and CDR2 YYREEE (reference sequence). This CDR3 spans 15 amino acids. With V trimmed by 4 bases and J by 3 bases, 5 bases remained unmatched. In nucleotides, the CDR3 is TGTGCCAGCAGCGTGGACAGGGGTATCAATCAGCCCCAGCATTTT. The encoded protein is CASSVDRGINQPQHF.

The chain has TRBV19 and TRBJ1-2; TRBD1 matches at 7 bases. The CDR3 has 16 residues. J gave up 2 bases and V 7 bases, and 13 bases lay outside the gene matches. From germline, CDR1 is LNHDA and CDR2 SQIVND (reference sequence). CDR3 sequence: CASNDPSIQGNYGYTF. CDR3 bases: TGTGCCAGTAACGATCCCTCAATACAGGGGAACTATGGCTACACCTTC.

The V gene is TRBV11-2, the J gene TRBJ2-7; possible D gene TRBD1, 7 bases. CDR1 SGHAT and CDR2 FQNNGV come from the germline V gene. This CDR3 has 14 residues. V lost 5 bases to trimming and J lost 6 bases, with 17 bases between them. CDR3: CASSLDRDSGEQYF. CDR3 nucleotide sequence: TGTGCCAGCAGCCTCGACAGGGACTCGGGCGAGCAGTACTTC.

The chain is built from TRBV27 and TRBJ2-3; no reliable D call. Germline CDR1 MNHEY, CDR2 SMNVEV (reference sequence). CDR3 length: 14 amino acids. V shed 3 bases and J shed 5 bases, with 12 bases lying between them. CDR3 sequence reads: CASSFNSGVDTQYF. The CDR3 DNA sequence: TGTGCCAGCAGTTTCAATTCTGGAGTAGATACGCAGTATTTT.

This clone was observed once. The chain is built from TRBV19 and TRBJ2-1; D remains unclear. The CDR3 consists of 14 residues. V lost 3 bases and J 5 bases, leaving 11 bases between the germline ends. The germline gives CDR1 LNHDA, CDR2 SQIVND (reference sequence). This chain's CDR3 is CASSIPPQNNEQFF. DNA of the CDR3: TGTGCCAGTAGTATCCCCCCACAGAACAATGAGCAGTTCTTC.

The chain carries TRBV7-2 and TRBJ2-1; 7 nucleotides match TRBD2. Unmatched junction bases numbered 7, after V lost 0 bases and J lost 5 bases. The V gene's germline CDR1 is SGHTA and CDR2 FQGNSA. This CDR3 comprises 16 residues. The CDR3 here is CASSLASTSSNNEQFF. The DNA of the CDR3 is TGTGCCAGCAGCTTAGCTTCGACTAGCTCTAACAATGAGCAGTTCTTC.

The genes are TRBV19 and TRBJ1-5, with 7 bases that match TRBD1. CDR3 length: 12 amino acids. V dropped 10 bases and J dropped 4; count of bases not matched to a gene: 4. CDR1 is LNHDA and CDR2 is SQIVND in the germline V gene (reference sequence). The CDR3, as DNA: TGTGCCACCGAACAGGGGAATCAGCCCCAGCATTTT. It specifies CATEQGNQPQHF.

CDR3 sequence reads: CASSWQQGARETQYF. CDR3 bases: TGTGCCAGTAGTTGGCAGCAGGGGGCGCGAGAGACCCAGTACTTC. The rearrangement uses TRBV19 and TRBJ2-5; 8 bases agree with TRBD1. The CDR3 has 15 amino acids. Germline CDR1 reads LNHDA; CDR2 reads SQIVND (reference sequence). J gave up 4 bases and V 5 bases, and 9 bases lay outside the gene matches.

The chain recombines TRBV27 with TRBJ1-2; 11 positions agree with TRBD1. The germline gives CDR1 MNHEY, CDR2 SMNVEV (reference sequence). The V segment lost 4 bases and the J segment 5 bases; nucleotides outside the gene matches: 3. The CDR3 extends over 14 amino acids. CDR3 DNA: TGTGCCAGCAGTTCGGACAGGGGGCGTTATGGCTACACCTTC. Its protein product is CASSSDRGRYGYTF.

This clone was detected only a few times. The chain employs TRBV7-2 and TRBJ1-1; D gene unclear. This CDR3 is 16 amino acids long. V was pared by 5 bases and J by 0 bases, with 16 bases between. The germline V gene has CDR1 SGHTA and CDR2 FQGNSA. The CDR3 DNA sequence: TGTGCCAGCAGCACCCGGGGAGGACGGGTGAACACTGAAGCTTTCTTT. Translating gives CASSTRGGRVNTEAFF.

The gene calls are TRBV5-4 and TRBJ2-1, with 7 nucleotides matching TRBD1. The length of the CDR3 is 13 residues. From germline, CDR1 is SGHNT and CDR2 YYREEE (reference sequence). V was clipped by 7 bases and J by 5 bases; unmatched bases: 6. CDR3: CASGDRDHNEQFF. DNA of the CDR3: TGTGCCAGCGGTGACAGGGATCACAATGAGCAGTTCTTC.

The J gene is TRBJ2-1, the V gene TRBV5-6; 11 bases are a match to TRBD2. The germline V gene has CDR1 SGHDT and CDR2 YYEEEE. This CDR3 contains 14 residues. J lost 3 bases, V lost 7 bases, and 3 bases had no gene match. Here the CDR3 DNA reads TGTGCCAGCTCCACTAGCGGGGGCTACAATGAGCAGTTCTTC. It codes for CASSTSGGYNEQFF.

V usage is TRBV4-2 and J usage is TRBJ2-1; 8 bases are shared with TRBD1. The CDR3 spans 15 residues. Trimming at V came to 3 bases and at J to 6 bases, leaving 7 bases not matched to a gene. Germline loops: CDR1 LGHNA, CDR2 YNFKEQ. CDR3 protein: CASSQPGTGFNEQFF. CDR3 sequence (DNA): TGTGCCAGCAGCCAGCCCGGGACAGGATTCAATGAGCAGTTCTTC.

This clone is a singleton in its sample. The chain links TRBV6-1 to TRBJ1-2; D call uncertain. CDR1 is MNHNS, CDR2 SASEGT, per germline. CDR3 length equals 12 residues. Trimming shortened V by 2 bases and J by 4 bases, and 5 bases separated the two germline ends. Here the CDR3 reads CASSERSYGYTF. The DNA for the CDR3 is TGTGCCAGCAGTGAACGGAGCTATGGCTACACCTTC.

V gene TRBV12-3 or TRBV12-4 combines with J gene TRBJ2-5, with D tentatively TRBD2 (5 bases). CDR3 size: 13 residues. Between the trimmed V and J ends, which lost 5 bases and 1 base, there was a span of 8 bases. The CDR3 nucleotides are TGTGCCAGCAGTAACGGGATCCAAGAGACCCAGTACTTC. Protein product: CASSNGIQETQYF.

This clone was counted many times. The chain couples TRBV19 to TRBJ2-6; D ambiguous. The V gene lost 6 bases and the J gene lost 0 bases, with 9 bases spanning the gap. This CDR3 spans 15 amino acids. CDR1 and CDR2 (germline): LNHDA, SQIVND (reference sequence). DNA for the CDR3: TGTGCCAGTAGCAAATCAATCTCTGGGGCCAACGTCCTGACTTTC. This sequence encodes CASSKSISGANVLTF.

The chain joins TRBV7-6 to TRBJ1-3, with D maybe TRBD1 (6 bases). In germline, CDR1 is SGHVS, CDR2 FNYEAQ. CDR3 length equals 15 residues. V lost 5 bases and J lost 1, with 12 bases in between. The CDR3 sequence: CASSLTGFSGNTIYF. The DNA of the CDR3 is TGTGCCAGCAGCCTTACAGGGTTTTCTGGAAACACCATATATTTT.

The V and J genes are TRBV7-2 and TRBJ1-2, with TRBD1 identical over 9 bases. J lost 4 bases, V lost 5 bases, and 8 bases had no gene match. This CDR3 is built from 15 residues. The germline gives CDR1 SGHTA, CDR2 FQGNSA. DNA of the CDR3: TGTGCCAGCAGCCCACACCGGGACAGGGCCTATGGCTACACCTTC. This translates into CASSPHRDRAYGYTF.

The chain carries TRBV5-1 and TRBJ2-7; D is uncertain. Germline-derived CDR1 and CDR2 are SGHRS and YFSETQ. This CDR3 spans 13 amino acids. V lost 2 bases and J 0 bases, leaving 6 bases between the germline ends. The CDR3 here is CASSLRSSYEQYF. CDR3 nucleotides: TGCGCCAGCAGCTTACGCAGCTCCTACGAGCAGTACTTC.

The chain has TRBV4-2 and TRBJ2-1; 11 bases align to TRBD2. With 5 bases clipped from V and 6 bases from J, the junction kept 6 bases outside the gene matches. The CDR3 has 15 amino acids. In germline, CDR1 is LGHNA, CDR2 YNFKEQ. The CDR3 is CASSDSGGAVNEQFF. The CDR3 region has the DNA TGTGCCAGCAGCGATAGCGGGGGGGCTGTCAATGAGCAGTTCTTC.

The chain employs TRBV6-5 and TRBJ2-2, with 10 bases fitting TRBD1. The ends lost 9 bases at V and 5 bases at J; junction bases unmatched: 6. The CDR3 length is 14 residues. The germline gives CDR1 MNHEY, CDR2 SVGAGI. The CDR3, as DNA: TGTGCCAGTAGGGACAGGGGAATTACCGGGGAGCTGTTTTTT. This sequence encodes CASRDRGITGELFF.

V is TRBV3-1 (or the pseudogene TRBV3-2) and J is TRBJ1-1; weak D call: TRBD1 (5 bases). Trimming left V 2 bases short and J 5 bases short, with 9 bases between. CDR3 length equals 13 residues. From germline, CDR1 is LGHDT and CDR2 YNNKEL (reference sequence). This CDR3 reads CASSQQGGTEAFF. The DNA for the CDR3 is TGTGCCAGCAGCCAACAGGGAGGGACTGAAGCTTTCTTT.

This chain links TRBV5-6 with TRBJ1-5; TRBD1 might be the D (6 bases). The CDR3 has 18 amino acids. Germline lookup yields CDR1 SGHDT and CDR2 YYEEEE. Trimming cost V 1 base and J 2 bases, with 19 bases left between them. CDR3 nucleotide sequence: TGTGCCAGCAGCTTGACAGGGTTTGGTTTGTATGGCAATCAGCCCCAGCATTTT. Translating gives CASSLTGFGLYGNQPQHF.

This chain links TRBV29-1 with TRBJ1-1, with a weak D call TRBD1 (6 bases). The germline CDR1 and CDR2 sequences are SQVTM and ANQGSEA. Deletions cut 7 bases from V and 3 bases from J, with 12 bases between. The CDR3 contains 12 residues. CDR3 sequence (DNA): TGCAGCGGAGGGGGGGGAGACACTGAAGCTTTCTTT. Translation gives CSGGGGDTEAFF.